The sequence of this TCR beta chain was determined in a study of OX40 agonist ivuxolimab in advanced cancers. Study-wide context: Cancers in dose escalation were hepatocellular, melanoma, renal cell and head and neck.

Study outcomes and limitations: In the 0.1 to 3.0 mg/kg range, CD4+ and CD8+ blood T cells had expanded clonally by week 6.

With 4 bases clipped from V and 2 bases from J, the junction kept 8 bases outside the gene matches. The length of the CDR3 is 15 residues. Germline V gene sequence: CDR1 SGHNT, CDR2 YYREEE (reference sequence). As regards this clone: Its specificity is unknown.

Profiling relied on immunoSEQ multiplex PCR, and the TCRdb table lists in-frame clones only, not all of them. The sample has fewer than 35,000 clones, roughly nine tenths seen once; the top ten hold 0.92%. This TCR was recovered from an adult with an advanced solid tumor such as melanoma, head and neck, liver or kidney cancer. V usage is TRBV5-4 and J usage is TRBJ2-5; 7 bases align to TRBD1. The specimen comprised CD4+ or CD8+ T cells sorted from blood, sampled in a trial of the OX40 agonist ivuxolimab. CDR3 amino acids: CASSGYRGSQETQYF. CDR3 DNA sequence: TGTGCCAGCAGCGGCTACAGGGGTTCTCAAGAGACCCAGTACTTC.